This T cell receptor (beta chain) was sequenced during a study of cytomegalovirus exposure and HLA in healthy donors. Everyone who donated was a healthy bone marrow donor. Germline V gene sequence: CDR1 SGHDT, CDR2 YYEEEE. The CDR3 is made up of 17 amino acids. V was clipped by 3 bases and J by 9 bases; unmatched bases: 13. Vbeta (60) and Jbeta (13) primers were used in the PCR. Sequencing used immunoSEQ multiplex PCR; TCRdb keeps in-frame clones, though not all of them. This table has some 180,000 clones, about 69% appearing once. Input material: PBMCs. The TCR sequence derives from a male donor in good health and CMV-seronegative. V is TRBV5-6 and J is TRBJ2-1, with TRBD2 matching over 12 bases. The CDR3 bases are TGTGCCAGCAGCTGGTCGACTAGCGGGAGTATAGTTGGTGAGCAGTTCTTC. Its translation: CASSWSTSGSIVGEQFF. Full variable domain (outside the CDR3, taken from reference TRBV5-6 and TRBJ2-1): DAGVTQSPTHLIKTRGQQVTLRCSPKSGHDTVSWYQQALGQGPQFIFQYYEEEERQRGNFPDRFSGHQFPNYSSELNVNALLLGDSALYLCASSWSTSGSIVGEQFFGPGTRLTVL.